This TCR beta chain was found in a study of blood T cell repertoires in COVID-19. J gave up 3 bases and V 2 bases, and 1 base lay outside the gene matches. Germline loops: CDR1 MDHEN, CDR2 SYDVKM. The CDR3 sequence is 13 residues long. Measured with immunoSEQ multiplex PCR; TCRdb has only the in-frame clones, and not every one. The profile shows some 220,000 clones, approximately 84% of them singletons. Source material: peripheral blood. The sequence was obtained from a man aged 50 to 59 who had recovered from COVID-19. The chain links TRBV28 to TRBJ2-7; 7 bases fit TRBD2. The CDR3 DNA reads as TGTGCCAGCAGTTTAGGACTAGACTACGAGCAGTACTTC. Protein sequence: CASSLGLDYEQYF.